This paragraph reports one T cell receptor beta chain. The data were taken from a study of cytomegalovirus exposure and HLA in healthy donors. The PCR contained 60 Vbeta and 13 Jbeta primers. Profiled with immunoSEQ multiplex PCR; TCRdb holds only in-frame clones, not every one. Among 150,000 to 200,000 clones, roughly four fifths were seen once, and the ten largest hold 3% to 3.5%. This CDR3 spans 17 amino acids. Trimming removed 4 bases from V and 0 bases from J; junction bases left unmatched: 9. Germline V gene sequence: CDR1 SGDLS, CDR2 YYNGEE. The sample consisted of PBMCs. This chain uses TRBV9 with TRBJ2-2; 7 bases line up with TRBD1. This clonotype originated in a woman in her thirties or forties in good health and CMV-seronegative. For the CDR3, the DNA is TGTGCCAGCAGCCCCCGACAGGGTCCAACGAACACCGGGGAGCTGTTTTTT. It is translated as CASSPRQGPTNTGELFF.